The T cell receptor (beta chain) under discussion was sequenced for a study of beta chain features in type 1 diabetes. At the level of the study: Patients did not differ from healthy donors in age, gender or cell yield. Study-level points and caveats: Type 1 diabetes patients had TCRB CDR3s that were shorter (moderately but significantly so) in all four CD4+ subsets.

There are a few counts of this clone. Its antigen remains unknown. One end of the junction varies from germline; a read error may be responsible. This CDR3 region has 14 residues. Germline lookup yields CDR1 SQVTM and CDR2 ANQGSEA. All of the isolated RNA was reverse transcribed, so expressed TCRB transcripts were sequenced. The repertoire was sequenced with immunoSEQ multiplex PCR; TCRdb's copy has only in-frame clones and lacks some. The table lists around 140,000 clones, 10% to 15% of them singletons. This sequence joins TRBV29-1 and TRBJ2-7; D gene ambiguous. The origin of this receptor is a man aged 18 to 30 with type 1 diabetes. The sample consisted of central memory CD4+ T cells from blood. The CDR3 coding sequence is TGCAGCGTTGAATTCGGGTCCGGGTCCTCCGAGCAGTACTTC. Its translation: CSVEFGSGSSEQYF.